These 29 T cell receptor beta chains share one sample of origin, sequenced in a study of low-dose radiotherapy and immunotherapy resistance in tumors (dated by TCRdb to about 2022). The meaning of the sample's time point label: before trial treatment. These reads were obtained on an Illumina HiSeq 2500. To make first-strand cDNA, Superscript III was used along with a set of TRAV- and TRBV-specific primers so that both the TCRalpha and TCRbeta chains were covered. TCRs were amplified with Phusion for roughly 19 PCR cycles, with a constant-region primer paired with the adapter attached to the V primers. TCRdb reprocessed the public reads (quality trimming at Q25 with fastp, clone calling with MiXCR) and kept in-frame beta chains. Records with the same CDR3 protein are collapsed into one entry carrying the most frequent genes and DNA. A total of some 57,000 distinct CDR3 sequences appear in this sample, 25% of them only once. The top ten constitute roughly 5.6% of the sample.

Sequenced material: PBMCs, taken before treatment. These receptors were collected from a male donor with prostate cancer.

This clonotype was counted ten times or more. V usage is TRBV29-1 and J usage is TRBJ1-1; a possible D gene is TRBD1 (6 bases). Trimming took 6 bases from V and 0 from J, leaving 11 bases between them. There are 13 residues in the CDR3. Germline V gene data show CDR1 as SQVTM and CDR2 as ANQGSEA. The CDR3: CSVFRTVNTEAFF. The CDR3 DNA follows: TGCAGCGTCTTCCGGACAGTGAACACTGAAGCTTTCTTT.

Comment on this clonotype: This may arise from a read error, as a much more abundant clone is one base away. It is likely a read error, because the conserved phenylalanine at the end of the CDR3 is missing. The gene calls are TRBV20-1 and TRBJ1-1; TRBD1 matches 9 bases. This CDR3 spans 17 amino acids. Germline CDR1 is DFQATT and CDR2 is SNEGSKA (reference sequence). The chain's CDR3 is CSASPTGGVLRNAEAFL. For the CDR3, the DNA is TGCAGTGCTTCCCCCACAGGGGGCGTTCTTCGGAACGCTGAAGCTTTCTTA.

This rearrangement joins TRBV6-2 or TRBV6-3 to TRBJ2-3; no clear D. V dropped 6 bases and J dropped 10 bases, with 11 bases sitting between them. CDR3 length: 11 residues. Germline-derived CDR1 and CDR2 are MNHEY and SVGEGT. In DNA, the CDR3 is TGTGCCAGCAGAGTGGGTGCGGCGCAGTATTTT. Protein product: CASRVGAAQYF.

This clonotype appeared many times. The chain links TRBV6-2 or TRBV6-3 to TRBJ2-1, with D unclear. This CDR3 is built from 14 residues. CDR1 and CDR2 (germline): MNHEY, SVGEGT. The V end was cut by 2 bases, the J end by 5 bases, with 10 bases between. CDR3 residues: CASSYRAKNNEQFF. CDR3 nucleotide sequence: TGTGCCAGCAGTTACCGAGCCAAAAACAATGAGCAGTTCTTC.

The chain carries TRBV21-1 and TRBJ2-1; TRBD2, the table's D call, lacks a check against the DNA. TRBV21-1 is recorded as a pseudogene. The CDR3 is 16 amino acids. CDR3 sequence: CASSDPSGSSYNEQFF. In DNA, the CDR3 is TGTGCCAGCAGCGACCCTAGCGGGAGCTCCTACAATGAGCAGTTCTTC.

This clonotype is labeled medium-sized. The chain combines TRBV5-1 with TRBJ2-7, with D possibly matching TRBD1 (6 bases). There are 15 residues in the CDR3. Germline V gene sequence: CDR1 SGHRS, CDR2 YFSETQ. Trimming stripped 1 base from V and 3 bases from J, with 14 bases between. CDR3 in amino acids: CASSLYAGQNYEQYF. The CDR3 DNA is TGCGCCAGCAGCTTGTATGCCGGACAGAACTACGAGCAGTACTTC.

This clonotype was recorded at least ten times. The chain combines TRBV6-2 or TRBV6-3 with TRBJ2-7, with D tentatively TRBD1 or TRBD2 (5 bases each). The CDR3 extends over 13 amino acids. Deletions cut 10 bases from V and 2 bases from J, with 15 bases between. Germline lookup yields CDR1 MNHEY and CDR2 SVGEGT. The CDR3 spells CATTGAGTYEQYF. In DNA, the CDR3 is TGTGCCACCACCGGGGCAGGGACCTACGAGCAGTACTTC.

In this sample, this clonotype turned up many times. This chain joins TRBV7-9 and TRBJ1-5; a weak D match, TRBD1 (5 bases). Trimming stripped 4 bases from V and 2 bases from J, with 15 bases between. The length of the CDR3 is 16 residues. Germline lookup yields CDR1 SEHNR and CDR2 FQNEAQ (reference sequence). CDR3 DNA: TGTGCCAGCAGCTATTACCGGGGGGATCGCAATCAGCCCCAGCATTTT. Its translation: CASSYYRGDRNQPQHF.

This clonotype came up many times. The genes are TRBV5-1 and TRBJ2-5; D is undetermined. This CDR3 contains 13 residues. Germline V gene sequence: CDR1 SGHRS, CDR2 YFSETQ. V shed 3 bases and J shed 3 bases, with 9 bases lying between them. The CDR3: CASSSRPKETQYF. For the CDR3, the DNA is TGCGCCAGCAGCTCAAGACCAAAAGAGACCCAGTACTTC.

In its sample, this clonotype was seen many times. The chain has TRBV2 and TRBJ2-5; 9 positions agree with TRBD1. Per the germline V gene, CDR1 is SNHLY and CDR2 is FYNNEI. CDR3 size: 14 residues. Trimming cost V 6 bases and J 3 bases; bases outside gene matches: 5. The CDR3 DNA is TGTGCCAGCAGGGTGGACAGGGGCGAAGAGACCCAGTACTTC. This gives the protein CASRVDRGEETQYF. The variable domain in full, with the rest retrieved from reference TRBV2 and TRBJ2-5, is EPEVTQTPSHQVTQMGQEVILRCVPISNHLYFYWYRQILGQKVEFLVSFYNNEISEKSEIFDDQFSVERPDGSNFTLKIRSTKLEDSAMYFCASRVDRGEETQYFGPGTRLLVL.

The V and J genes are TRBV5-1 and TRBJ2-7; 12 bases line up with TRBD1. Germline-derived CDR1 and CDR2 are SGHRS and YFSETQ. This CDR3 comprises 13 residues. The ends lost 4 bases at V and 12 bases at J; junction bases unmatched: 8. CDR3 protein: CASSLGQGASRYF. CDR3 bases: TGCGCCAGCAGCCTGGGACAGGGGGCCTCCAGGTACTTC. The complete variable domain, with remaining parts taken from reference TRBV5-1 and TRBJ2-7, reads KAGVTQTPRYLIKTRGQQVTLSCSPISGHRSVSWYQQTPGQGLQFLFEYFSETQRNKGNFPGRFSGRQFSNSRSEMNVSTLELGDSALYLCASSLGQGASRYFGPGTRLTVT.

This clonotype has ten or more counts. A read error likely explains this, since a far larger clone differs by one base. DNA for the CDR3: TGTGCCAGCAGCCTTCACGGGACTAGCGGGAGGATTGTCGGGTTCGGTGAGCAGTACTTC. This translates into CASSLHGTSGRIVGFGEQYF. The chain employs TRBV28 and TRBJ2-7, with TRBD2 matching 15 bases. The CDR3 runs to 20 residues. Per germline, CDR1 MDHEN and CDR2 SYDVKM. V shed 6 bases and J 7 bases; nucleotides not matched to a gene: 22.

This clonotype was counted only a few times. This chain links TRBV5-1 with TRBJ2-7; 9 nucleotides match TRBD1. The CDR3 contains 15 residues. Per the germline V gene, CDR1 is SGHRS and CDR2 is YFSETQ. Unmatched junction bases numbered 7, after V lost 0 bases and J lost 6 bases. CDR3 residues: CASSLAGQGIGEQYF. The CDR3 DNA is TGCGCCAGCAGCTTGGCAGGACAGGGGATCGGCGAGCAGTACTTC.

This clonotype has ten or more counts. The chain combines TRBV7-6 with TRBJ2-6; 9 nucleotides match TRBD1. Per the germline V gene, CDR1 is SGHVS and CDR2 is FNYEAQ. The CDR3 length is 19 residues. J was trimmed by 0 bases and V by 5 bases; bases with no gene match: 11. CDR3 region: CASSETGGPVSSGANVLTF. The CDR3 region has the DNA TGTGCCAGCAGCGAGACAGGGGGACCGGTTTCCTCTGGGGCCAACGTCCTGACTTTC.

There are a few counts of this clonotype. A read error is possible here, since a much larger clone lies one base away. This rearrangement joins TRBV29-1 to TRBJ2-7; D is perhaps TRBD2 (7 bases). This CDR3 has 14 residues. Germline V lookup: CDR1 SQVTM, CDR2 ANQGSEA. The V end was cut by 1 base, the J end by 7 bases, with 17 bases between. The DNA for the CDR3 is TGCAGCGTTGAAGGGGGGGGGGCCCCTGAGGAGCAGTACTTC. Encoded protein: CSVEGGGAPEEQYF.

This clonotype was counted many times. The CDR3 spells CASSTRLANEQFF. The CDR3 bases are TGTGCCAGCAGCACCCGACTAGCGAATGAGCAGTTCTTC. The V and J genes are TRBV3-1 and TRBJ2-1, with TRBD2 matching 8 bases. Germline V gene sequence: CDR1 LGHDT, CDR2 YNNKEL (reference sequence). There are 13 residues in the CDR3. J gave up 7 bases and V 5 bases, and 4 bases lay outside the gene matches.

This clonotype has just a few counts. J is TRBJ2-1 and V is TRBV5-1; 8 nucleotides match TRBD2. CDR3 length: 15 amino acids. In germline, CDR1 is SGHRS, CDR2 YFSETQ. Losses at the gene ends were 3 bases for V and 3 bases for J; bases not matched to a gene: 5. This CDR3 is CASSSGGGLYNEQFF. DNA for the CDR3: TGCGCCAGCAGCTCAGGCGGGGGGCTCTACAATGAGCAGTTCTTC. The full variable domain, in which reference TRBV5-1 and TRBJ2-1 provide the parts outside the CDR3, is KAGVTQTPRYLIKTRGQQVTLSCSPISGHRSVSWYQQTPGQGLQFLFEYFSETQRNKGNFPGRFSGRQFSNSRSEMNVSTLELGDSALYLCASSSGGGLYNEQFFGPGTRLTVL.

This clonotype was observed many times. The rearrangement joins TRBV20-1 to TRBJ2-1; D is perhaps TRBD2 (6 bases). The CDR3 is 11 residues long. CDR1 and CDR2 (germline): DFQATT, SNEGSKA (reference sequence). The V end lost 6 bases, the J end lost 8 bases, and 11 bases lay between the germline ends. The CDR3: CSARLVHEQFF. Here the CDR3 DNA reads TGCAGTGCGAGACTAGTCCATGAGCAGTTCTTC.

The CDR3 sequence is CAWNRGPEAFF. CDR3 DNA sequence: TGTGCCTGGAATCGGGGCCCTGAAGCTTTCTTT. V usage is TRBV30 and J usage is TRBJ1-1; weak D call: TRBD1 (5 bases). The V and J ends lost 4 bases and 6 bases respectively, with 9 bases between them. The CDR3 sequence is 11 residues long. Germline assignment: CDR1 GTSNPN and CDR2 SVGIG (reference sequence). Combining the CDR3 with reference TRBV30 and TRBJ1-1 gives the whole variable domain SQTIHQWPATLVQPVGSPLSLECTVEGTSNPNLYWYRQAAGRGLQLLFYSVGIGQISSEVPQNLSASRPQDRQFILSSKKLLLSDSGFYLCAWNRGPEAFFGQGTRLTVV.

At least ten counts were recorded for this clonotype. The CDR3 is CASRMGQDEKLFF. The CDR3 nucleotides are TGTGCCAGCCGAATGGGACAGGATGAAAAACTGTTTTTT. This rearrangement joins TRBV13 to TRBJ1-4, with 8 bases identical to TRBD1. After removal of 8 bases from V and 6 bases from J, the junction contained 5 bases not matched to a gene. This CDR3 has 13 amino acids. CDR1 is PRHDT and CDR2 is FYEKMQ in the germline V gene (reference sequence).

This clonotype has at least ten counts. The chain joins TRBV29-1 to TRBJ1-1; 7 nucleotides align to TRBD1. The CDR3 contains 15 residues. J lost 1 base, V lost 3 bases, and 8 bases had no gene match. Per the germline V gene, CDR1 is SQVTM and CDR2 is ANQGSEA. The CDR3 sequence: CSVDNLAGGNTEAFF. The CDR3 DNA sequence: TGCAGCGTTGATAATTTGGCAGGGGGGAACACTGAAGCTTTCTTT.

This clonotype was observed at least ten times. The chain joins TRBV7-6 to TRBJ1-1; 8 positions match TRBD1. Germline CDR1 SGHVS, CDR2 FNYEAQ. This CDR3 comprises 15 residues. J gave up 0 bases and V 5 bases, and 5 bases lay outside the gene matches. CDR3 coding DNA: TGTGCCAGCAGCGCCCGGGACAGGATGAACACTGAAGCTTTCTTT. Encoded protein: CASSARDRMNTEAFF.

Ten or more counts support this clonotype. The gene calls are TRBV12-3 or TRBV12-4 and TRBJ1-5; 8 nucleotides agree with TRBD1. Trimming took 5 bases from V and 6 from J; bases not matched to a gene: 6. This CDR3 comprises 14 residues. The CDR3 region is CASSPGQGAQPQHF. The CDR3 nucleotides read TGTGCCAGCAGTCCCGGACAGGGAGCTCAGCCCCAGCATTTT.

This clonotype was picked up many times. The J gene is TRBJ1-2, the V gene TRBV30; 7 bases map to TRBD1. The V and J ends lost 3 bases and 4 bases, in that order; junction bases with no gene match: 17. This CDR3 comprises 17 residues. CDR1 and CDR2 (germline): GTSNPN, SVGIG (reference sequence). The CDR3 sequence: CAWRKTHGTVRSYGYTF. DNA of the CDR3: TGTGCCTGGAGGAAGACTCACGGGACAGTGCGGAGCTATGGCTACACCTTC.

The rearrangement joins TRBV2 to TRBJ1-1; D remains unclear. Trimming removed 6 bases from V and 2 bases from J, with 13 bases in between. CDR3 length equals 14 residues. The germline gives CDR1 SNHLY, CDR2 FYNNEI. The CDR3 here is CASRAAVGNTEAFF. As DNA, the CDR3 is TGTGCCAGCAGAGCTGCTGTTGGCAACACTGAAGCTTTCTTT. The full variable domain, with the rest looked up from reference TRBV2 and TRBJ1-1, is EPEVTQTPSHQVTQMGQEVILRCVPISNHLYFYWYRQILGQKVEFLVSFYNNEISEKSEIFDDQFSVERPDGSNFTLKIRSTKLEDSAMYFCASRAAVGNTEAFFGQGTRLTVV.

This clonotype showed up many times. V is TRBV25-1 and J is TRBJ2-7; perhaps TRBD2 as D (5 bases). The CDR3 has 15 amino acids. The germline CDR1 and CDR2 sequences are MGHDK and SYGVNS. V lost 3 bases and J lost 6, with 18 bases in between. The CDR3 is CASSEELGLAGEQYF. CDR3 nucleotide sequence: TGTGCCAGCAGTGAGGAGCTAGGGCTAGCTGGCGAGCAGTACTTC.

This clonotype was observed many times. The V and J genes are TRBV20-1 and TRBJ2-5; D uncertain. The CDR3 is made up of 16 amino acids. Germline V gene data show CDR1 as DFQATT and CDR2 as SNEGSKA (reference sequence). Trimming left V 2 bases short and J 0 bases short, with 16 bases between. The CDR3 DNA reads TGCAGTGCTAGACTTCCTTTTGCGGAGTACCAAGAGACCCAGTACTTC. Residues: CSARLPFAEYQETQYF.

This chain uses TRBV28 with TRBJ2-1; TRBD2 matches 9 bases. This CDR3 is 16 amino acids long. Germline assignment: CDR1 MDHEN and CDR2 SYDVKM. The J segment lost 6 bases and the V segment lost 6 bases, leaving 12 bases of the junction unmatched. The CDR3 sequence: CASSPLVSGSFNEQFF. CDR3 DNA: TGTGCCAGCAGCCCCCTCGTTAGCGGGAGTTTCAATGAGCAGTTCTTC.

This clonotype showed up many times. The J gene is TRBJ2-1, the V gene TRBV4-1, with 10 positions matching TRBD2. The germline gives CDR1 MGHRA, CDR2 YSYEKL. The ends lost 0 bases at V and 9 bases at J; junction bases unmatched: 11. The CDR3 loop spans 17 amino acids. The CDR3 DNA reads as TGCGCCAGCAGCCAAGAGGTTAGCGGGGGGCCCCTAGGTGAGCAGTTCTTC. As protein: CASSQEVSGGPLGEQFF.